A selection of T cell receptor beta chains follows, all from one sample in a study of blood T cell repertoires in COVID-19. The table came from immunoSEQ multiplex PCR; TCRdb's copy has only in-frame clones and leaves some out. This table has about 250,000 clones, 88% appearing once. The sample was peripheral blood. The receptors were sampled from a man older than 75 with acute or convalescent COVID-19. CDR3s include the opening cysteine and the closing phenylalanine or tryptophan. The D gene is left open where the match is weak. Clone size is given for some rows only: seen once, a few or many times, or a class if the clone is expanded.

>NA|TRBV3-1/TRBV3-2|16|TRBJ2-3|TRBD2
TGTGCCAGCAGCCGAAGACTAGCAGCTAGCACAGATACGCAGTATTTT
CASSRRLAASTDTQYF
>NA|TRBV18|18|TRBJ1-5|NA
TGTGCCAGCTCACCATCTTCTCAGGGAGGGTATAGCAATCAGCCCCAGCATTTT
CASSPSSQGGYSNQPQHF
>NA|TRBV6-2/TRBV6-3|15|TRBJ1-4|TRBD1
TGTGCCAGCAGTTATCTACAGGGGGGAAGTGAAAAACTGTTTTTT
CASSYLQGGSEKLFF
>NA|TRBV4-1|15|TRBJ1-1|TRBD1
TGCGCCAGCAGCCTACCCGGACAGGTGAACACTGAAGCTTTCTTT
CASSLPGQVNTEAFF
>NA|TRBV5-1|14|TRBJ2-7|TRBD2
TGCGCCAGCAGCCCCGGGGGAGGGTCCTACGAGCAGTACTTC
CASSPGGGSYEQYF
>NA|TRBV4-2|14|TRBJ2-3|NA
TGTGCCAGCAGCCAGGAACCAGGGAAAGATACGCAGTATTTT
CASSQEPGKDTQYF
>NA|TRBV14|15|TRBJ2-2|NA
TGTGCCAGCAGCCAAGATCTTCCGGGGGCCGGGGAGCTGTTTTTT
CASSQDLPGAGELFF
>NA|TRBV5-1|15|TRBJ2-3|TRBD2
TGCGCCAGCACCATTAGCGGGAAGAGCACAGATACGCAGTATTTT
CASTISGKSTDTQYF
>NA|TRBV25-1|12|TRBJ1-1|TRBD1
TGTGCCAGCACGGGACAGGAAACTGAAGCTTTCTTT
CASTGQETEAFF
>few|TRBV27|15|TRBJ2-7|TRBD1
TGTGCCAGCAGTTTAGGAGGACAGGGGTTTTACGAGCAGTACTTC
CASSLGGQGFYEQYF
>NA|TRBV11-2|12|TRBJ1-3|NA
TGTGCCAGCAGCCGGGAAGGAGACACCATATATTTT
CASSREGDTIYF
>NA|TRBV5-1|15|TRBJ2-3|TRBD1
TGCGCCAGCAGCCCCCCGGGACAGGGGTCAGATACGCAGTATTTT
CASSPPGQGSDTQYF
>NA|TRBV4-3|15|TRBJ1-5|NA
TGCGCCAGCAGCCAGGGAACAGGGTATAATCAGCCCCAGCATTTT
CASSQGTGYNQPQHF
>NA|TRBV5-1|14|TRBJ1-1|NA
TGCGCCAGCAGCTTGGAGCCAGGGGTGACTGAAGCTTTCTTT
CASSLEPGVTEAFF
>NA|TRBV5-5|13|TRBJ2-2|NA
TGTGCCAGCAGCTTGACAGAAGTCGGGGAGCTGTTTTTT
CASSLTEVGELFF